This T cell receptor (beta chain) came from a study of shared clonotypes between healthy human individuals. Broader study findings: Donors were few, which limited the genetic and exposure-history diversity represented.

This CDR3 is 15 amino acids long. V was pared by 6 bases and J by 7 bases, with 19 bases between. Germline CDR1 and CDR2: SNHLY and FYNNEI. Genomic DNA from each subset was divided evenly over several immunoSEQ plates. Replicate sorted-subset PCRs were loaded with around 200 ng DNA, 30,000 or so T cell genomes. This table comes from immunoSEQ multiplex PCR, and its TCRdb copy is limited to in-frame clones, with some not included. This sample has about 960,000 clones, with less than 85% found just once. Note on this clone: Antigen unknown.

The receptor was derived from a man between 18 and 29 years old in good health. The sequencing sample was made of memory CD4+ T cells sorted from blood. As to subset: CD45RA-negative fraction. The chain has TRBV2 and TRBJ1-5, with a weak D call TRBD1 (6 bases). The CDR3 is CASRPRDTGTQPQHF. CDR3 nucleotide sequence: TGTGCCAGCAGGCCCCGGGACACAGGGACCCAGCCCCAGCATTTT.